One and the same sample provided the 29 T cell receptor beta chains below, sequenced in a study of T cells after yellow fever vaccination (dated by TCRdb to between 2018 and 2021). The treatment or condition label, read with the paper, signifies: live attenuated yellow fever vaccine strain. Receptor amplification or capture employed 5' RACE. This sample was sequenced with an Illumina HiSeq 2500. Using fastp at Q25 and MiXCR, TCRdb reprocessed the public reads and kept productive beta chains. For every CDR3 protein sequence, its rows merge into one entry that carries the most common genes and DNA. Present in this sample are 450,000 to 650,000 distinct CDR3 sequences, less than 15% of which were seen just once. The leading ten clones occupy about 14% of the sample. The sample here was PBMCs, taken on the day of the yellow fever booster vaccination. These receptors all stem from a man aged 25-40 years who received the YFV17D yellow fever vaccine.

The sample holds a few counts of this clonotype. With a much larger clone just one base away, this may be a read error. The rearrangement uses TRBV5-8 and TRBJ2-2; perhaps D is TRBD1 or TRBD2 (5 bases each). Germline loops: CDR1 SGHTS, CDR2 YDEGEE. The CDR3 has 12 residues. Trimming stripped 4 bases from V and 6 bases from J, with 7 bases between. This CDR3 reads CASSRDAGELFF. In DNA form, the CDR3 reads TGTGCCAGCAGCCGGGACGCCGGGGAGCTGTTTTTT.

The genes are TRBV27 and TRBJ1-3, with D possibly being TRBD1 (6 bases). The CDR3 is 18 amino acids. Trimming left V 5 bases short and J 1 base short, with 21 bases between. CDR1 is MNHEY, CDR2 SMNVEV, per germline (reference sequence). CDR3 nucleotides: TGTGCCAGCAGTCCCCGACGGCCTGCAGGGGAGTCTGGAAACACCATATATTTT. This gives the protein CASSPRRPAGESGNTIYF.

This clonotype has more than one count but fewer than ten. This chain links TRBV3-1 with TRBJ1-2; 9 bases line up with TRBD1. This CDR3 region has 16 residues. The germline V gene has CDR1 LGHDT and CDR2 YNNKEL (reference sequence). J lost 4 bases, V lost 0 bases, and 6 bases had no gene match. DNA of the CDR3: TGTGCCAGCAGCCAAGAGACAGGGGGGTTTGTCTATGGCTACACCTTC. Its translation: CASSQETGGFVYGYTF. Looking up the rest from reference TRBV3-1 and TRBJ1-2 gives the full variable domain: DTAVSQTPKYLVTQMGNDKSIKCEQNLGHDTMYWYKQDSKKFLKIMFSYNNKELIINETVPNRFSPKSPDKAHLNLHINSLELGDSAVYFCASSQETGGFVYGYTFGSGTRLTVV.

V usage is TRBV7-2 and J usage is TRBJ2-7; a weak D match, TRBD2 (5 bases). Deletions cut 2 bases from V and 4 bases from J, with 9 bases between. Germline-derived CDR1 and CDR2 are SGHTA and FQGNSA. The CDR3 has 13 amino acids. CDR3 bases: TGTGCCAGCAGCTTATTTCGGGAATACGAGCAGTACTTC. It translates to CASSLFREYEQYF.

This sequence joins TRBV5-5 and TRBJ2-7, with D uncertain. V lost 4 bases and J lost 6, with 11 bases in between. The germline V gene encodes CDR1 SGHKS and CDR2 YYEKEE (reference sequence). The CDR3 length is 12 residues. The CDR3: CASSNPLVEQYF. Here the CDR3 DNA reads TGTGCCAGCAGCAACCCATTGGTCGAGCAGTACTTC.

This clonotype showed up just a few times. A read error may produce the germline difference seen at one junction end. V is TRBV7-2 and J is TRBJ2-3, with 11 bases matching TRBD2. The CDR3 length is 12 residues. In germline, CDR1 is SGHTA, CDR2 FQGNSA. CDR3 coding DNA: TGTGCCAGCAGCTTAGTGGTTAGCGGGAGGGATTTT. It is translated as CASSLVVSGRDF.

The V and J genes are TRBV5-1 and TRBJ1-2, with a possible D match to TRBD1 (5 bases). CDR1 is SGHRS, CDR2 YFSETQ, per germline. Trimming pared 2 bases from V and 6 bases from J, leaving 14 bases between. This CDR3 has 14 residues. In DNA, the CDR3 is TGCGCCAGCAGCTTCCGGCAGGGCTTAGATGGCTACACCTTC. This gives the protein CASSFRQGLDGYTF.

V usage is TRBV7-8 and J usage is TRBJ2-6; D remains ambiguous. Germline CDR1 and CDR2: SGHVS and FQNEAQ. CDR3 length: 18 residues. The ends were cut back, 5 bases at V and 1 base at J, with 18 bases in the middle. CDR3 sequence (DNA): TGTGCCAGCAGCCCCCTACTGAGCCCCCTGTCTGGGGCCAACGTCCTGACTTTC. This codes for CASSPLLSPLSGANVLTF. Filled out from reference TRBV7-8 and TRBJ2-6, the complete variable domain reads GAGVSQSPRYKVAKRGQDVALRCDPISGHVSLFWYQQALGQGPEFLTYFQNEAQLDKSGLPSDRFFAERPEGSVSTLKIQRTQQEDSAVYLCASSPLLSPLSGANVLTFGAGSRLTVL.

The genes are TRBV18 and TRBJ2-3, with 13 nucleotides matching TRBD2. This CDR3 spans 19 amino acids. J was trimmed by 1 base and V by 5 bases; bases with no gene match: 12. Looked up from germline, CDR1 is KGHSH and CDR2 is LQKENI. CDR3 loop: CASSTLTSGRALGTDTQYF. CDR3 coding DNA: TGTGCCAGCTCAACACTTACTAGCGGGAGGGCCCTCGGCACAGATACGCAGTATTTT.

This clonotype was seen only a few times. The rearrangement joins TRBV5-1 to TRBJ1-1; possible D gene TRBD1, 5 bases. Trimming cost V 4 bases and J 5 bases, with 15 bases left between them. The CDR3 consists of 14 residues. Looked up from germline, CDR1 is SGHRS and CDR2 is YFSETQ. CDR3 protein: CASSRTGLGTEAFF. Here the CDR3 DNA reads TGCGCCAGCAGCCGAACGGGACTTGGGACTGAAGCTTTCTTT.

This clonotype was picked up a small number of times. The chain joins TRBV11-3 to TRBJ2-1; tentative D call: TRBD1 (6 bases). The CDR3 runs 14 residues. The ends were cut back, 3 bases at V and 10 bases at J, with 16 bases in the middle. Germline V lookup: CDR1 SGHNT, CDR2 YENEEA. CDR3 region: CASSLVGEGGEQFF. CDR3 coding DNA: TGTGCCAGCAGCTTGGTGGGAGAAGGGGGAGAGCAGTTCTTC.

The chain employs TRBV7-8 and TRBJ1-1, with TRBD1 matching 8 bases. CDR1 and CDR2 from the germline V gene are SGHVS and FQNEAQ. The trim removed 5 bases at V and 4 bases at J, leaving 9 bases unmatched. The CDR3 extends over 15 amino acids. CDR3 in amino acids: CASSGRQGLLTEAFF. In nucleotides, the CDR3 is TGTGCCAGCAGCGGAAGACAGGGGCTGCTCACTGAAGCTTTCTTT.

There are a few counts of this clonotype. The rearrangement joins TRBV5-1 to TRBJ1-2; TRBD1 matches 7 bases. With V trimmed by 5 bases and J by 3 bases, 7 bases remained unmatched. Germline V lookup: CDR1 SGHRS, CDR2 YFSETQ. The CDR3 loop spans 14 amino acids. This CDR3 reads CASRITGADYGYTF. The CDR3 DNA is TGCGCCAGCAGGATCACAGGGGCTGACTATGGCTACACCTTC.

The chain recombines TRBV2 with TRBJ2-1, with 10 nucleotides matching TRBD2. V was clipped by 2 bases and J by 7 bases; unmatched bases: 5. This CDR3 is 15 amino acids long. The germline gives CDR1 SNHLY, CDR2 FYNNEI. The DNA for the CDR3 is TGTGCCAGCAGTGAAATGGGGACTAGCGATAATGAGCAGTTCTTC. Protein: CASSEMGTSDNEQFF.

The chain combines TRBV27 with TRBJ2-5; possible D gene TRBD2, 6 bases. V lost 7 bases to trimming and J lost 7 bases, with 22 bases between them. The CDR3 runs to 15 residues. The V gene's germline CDR1 is MNHEY and CDR2 SMNVEV (reference sequence). The DNA of the CDR3 is TGTGCCAGCAAGGAAGCGGGCGGAGTAGGTGGGACCCAGTACTTC. Protein sequence: CASKEAGGVGGTQYF.

This clonotype was observed a few times. The chain combines TRBV19 with TRBJ2-1, with 9 bases identical to TRBD1. The junction had 5 bases not matched to a gene; V was cut back by 3 bases and J by 2 bases. Germline V gene data show CDR1 as LNHDA and CDR2 as SQIVND (reference sequence). The CDR3 consists of 16 residues. The CDR3 is CASSIMGQGPYNEQFF. In nucleotides, the CDR3 is TGTGCCAGTAGTATCATGGGACAGGGCCCCTACAATGAGCAGTTCTTC.

This clonotype has more than one count but fewer than ten. V usage is TRBV6-1 and J usage is TRBJ1-5; D call uncertain. Germline-derived CDR1 and CDR2 are MNHNS and SASEGT. Trimming pared 5 bases from V and 7 bases from J, leaving 9 bases between. The CDR3 is 12 residues long. CDR3 sequence: CASSLGWQPQHF. DNA of the CDR3: TGTGCCAGCAGTCTAGGGTGGCAGCCCCAGCATTTT.

This clonotype was detected only a few times. The rearrangement uses TRBV18 and TRBJ2-7, with D possibly TRBD1 on 6 matching bases. Trimming cost V 3 bases and J 0 bases, with 12 bases left between them. This CDR3 is 15 amino acids long. Germline V CDR1 and CDR2: KGHSH, LQKENI. The CDR3 nucleotides are TGTGCCAGCTCACCGGATGACAGGCCCTCCTACGAGCAGTACTTC. This codes for CASSPDDRPSYEQYF.

V is TRBV20-1 and J is TRBJ2-5; TRBD2 might be the D (6 bases). V lost 1 base, J lost 0 bases, and 15 bases lay in between. The CDR3 runs 16 residues. Germline V lookup: CDR1 DFQATT, CDR2 SNEGSKA (reference sequence). Written as DNA, the CDR3 is TGCAGTGCTAGAGGCACCCTAGGAGGGGACCAAGAGACCCAGTACTTC. Its translation: CSARGTLGGDQETQYF.

This clonotype was counted ten times or more. This chain links TRBV20-1 with TRBJ2-5, with TRBD2 matching 8 bases. The V gene end was trimmed by 6 bases and the J gene end by 4 bases; junction bases not matched to a gene: 13. This CDR3 contains 15 residues. CDR1 is DFQATT and CDR2 is SNEGSKA in the germline V gene (reference sequence). The CDR3: CSAQPLADPAETQYF. The CDR3 nucleotides read TGCAGTGCCCAACCACTAGCGGACCCAGCAGAGACCCAGTACTTC.

This chain joins TRBV14 and TRBJ2-1; 12 bases fit TRBD2. Trimming removed 3 bases from V and 9 bases from J; junction bases left unmatched: 9. Germline V gene lookup returns CDR1 SGHDN and CDR2 FVKESK. The CDR3 length is 16 residues. The CDR3 protein is CASSHMTSGSRVEQFF. The CDR3 nucleotides are TGTGCCAGCAGCCATATGACTAGCGGGAGTAGGGTTGAGCAGTTCTTC. Based on the CDR3 plus reference TRBV14 and TRBJ2-1, the full variable domain is EAGVTQFPSHSVIEKGQTVTLRCDPISGHDNLYWYRRVMGKEIKFLLHFVKESKQDESGMPNNRFLAERTGGTYSTLKVQPAELEDSGVYFCASSHMTSGSRVEQFFGPGTRLTVL.

This clonotype showed up just a few times. The chain carries TRBV6-2 or TRBV6-3 and TRBJ2-1, with a tentative D call TRBD1 (5 bases). Trimming pared 7 bases from V and 4 bases from J, leaving 14 bases between. Germline CDR1 reads MNHEY; CDR2 reads SVGEGT. This CDR3 has 14 residues. In DNA, the CDR3 is TGTGCCAGCAACCTCAGGGAAGCGTACAATGAGCAGTTCTTC. It translates to CASNLREAYNEQFF.

This chain connects TRBV9 to TRBJ2-7; 7 bases are a match to TRBD1. There are 22 residues in the CDR3. Germline V lookup: CDR1 SGDLS, CDR2 YYNGEE. J was trimmed by 6 bases and V by 6 bases; bases with no gene match: 36. CDR3 region: CASIDTKWFGSRGGQTDCEQYF. CDR3 DNA sequence: TGTGCCAGCATCGACACCAAGTGGTTCGGATCAAGAGGGGGACAGACCGACTGCGAGCAGTACTTC.

This chain links TRBV5-1 with TRBJ2-7, with 8 bases lining up with TRBD2. This CDR3 has 13 residues. Germline CDR1 is SGHRS and CDR2 is YFSETQ. Unmatched junction bases numbered 5, after V lost 4 bases and J lost 5 bases. CDR3 region: CASSPGLAHEQYF. The CDR3 bases are TGCGCCAGCAGCCCAGGACTAGCCCACGAGCAGTACTTC.

The CDR3 here is CASSHGQNNEKLFF. In DNA form, the CDR3 reads TGCGCCAGCAGTCACGGACAAAATAATGAAAAACTGTTTTTT. The chain has TRBV5-1 and TRBJ1-4; a weak D match, TRBD1 (5 bases). Germline CDR1 is SGHRS and CDR2 is YFSETQ. This CDR3 region has 14 residues. V was clipped by 5 bases and J by 4 bases, with 12 bases between them.

This clonotype was recorded many times. This sequence joins TRBV7-8 and TRBJ2-1, with D tentatively TRBD2 (6 bases). Looked up from germline, CDR1 is SGHVS and CDR2 is FQNEAQ. The CDR3 spans 16 residues. V shed 2 bases and J shed 0 bases, with 11 bases lying between them. CDR3 in amino acids: CASSLLVGGSYNEQFF. CDR3 nucleotide sequence: TGTGCCAGCAGCTTATTGGTGGGAGGCTCCTACAATGAGCAGTTCTTC.

This clonotype appeared a few times. The chain carries TRBV5-1 and TRBJ2-3, with D possibly being TRBD1 (5 bases). The germline gives CDR1 SGHRS, CDR2 YFSETQ. The CDR3 length is 14 residues. V was pared by 0 bases and J by 6 bases, with 11 bases between. DNA of the CDR3: TGCGCCAGCAGCTTGGCCAGGGTTGAGGATACGCAGTATTTT. Encoded protein: CASSLARVEDTQYF.

This clonotype has more than one count but fewer than ten. The chain recombines TRBV6-1 with TRBJ1-5; D ambiguous. The germline gives CDR1 MNHNS, CDR2 SASEGT. There are 16 residues in the CDR3. V shed 7 bases and J shed 2 bases, with 18 bases lying between them. The CDR3 protein is CASTTVWAEGNQPQHF. CDR3 DNA sequence: TGTGCCAGCACCACTGTCTGGGCGGAAGGCAATCAGCCCCAGCATTTT.

This clonotype came up a few times. The V and J genes are TRBV12-3 or TRBV12-4 and TRBJ2-1, with D possibly being TRBD1 or TRBD2 (6 bases each). The CDR3 extends over 15 amino acids. The V and J ends lost 3 bases and 5 bases respectively, with 14 bases between them. The CDR3 loop reads CASSFGGGNDNEQFF. The CDR3 DNA sequence: TGTGCCAGCAGTTTTGGAGGGGGTAATGACAATGAGCAGTTCTTC.